The 28 T cell receptor beta chains reported below all come from one sample, sequenced in a study of Graves' ophthalmopathy and Graves' hyperthyroidism. From RNA, the CDR3 regions of TCR beta chains were amplified and sequenced. RT-PCR was first run with HTBI primers, then multiplex PCR in a second round. One entry per CDR3 protein results from TCRdb running MiXCR on the multiplex PCR reads. The data contain more than 150,000 distinct CDR3 sequences, less than 45% of them singletons. Sequencing was performed on peripheral blood. All receptors derive from a woman between 40 and 55 years old with Graves' ophthalmopathy.

Many counts were recorded for this clonotype. The chain uses TRBV29-1 and TRBJ2-5; 10 bases agree with TRBD2. The junction had 9 bases not matched to a gene; V was cut back by 3 bases and J by 5 bases. Germline V CDR1 and CDR2: SQVTM, ANQGSEA. CDR3 length: 15 residues. The CDR3 region has the DNA TGCAGCGTTGAGAGGTCAGCGGGAGGGTACGAGACCCAGTACTTC. Amino acids: CSVERSAGGYETQYF.

This clonotype was recorded at least ten times. V and J are TRBV27 and TRBJ2-2; TRBD1 agrees at 7 bases. The V gene end was trimmed by 7 bases and the J gene end by 7 bases; junction bases not matched to a gene: 12. The CDR3 consists of 15 residues. Germline assignment: CDR1 MNHEY and CDR2 SMNVEV (reference sequence). CDR3 sequence reads: CASNRVGAGGGELFF. For the CDR3, the DNA is TGTGCCAGCAACCGGGTCGGGGCAGGGGGCGGGGAGCTGTTTTTT.

The table lists this clonotype with many counts. The chain is built from TRBV20-1 and TRBJ1-6; weak D call: TRBD1 (5 bases). There are 15 residues in the CDR3. V dropped 0 bases and J dropped 7 bases, with 13 bases sitting between them. Germline CDR1 reads DFQATT; CDR2 reads SNEGSKA (reference sequence). The chain's CDR3 is CSARDGLAGNSPLHF. CDR3 nucleotides: TGCAGTGCTAGAGATGGTCTGGCAGGGAATTCACCCCTCCACTTT.

This clonotype was counted a single time. J is TRBJ1-1 and V is TRBV19, with D uncertain. V lost 3 bases and J 5 bases, leaving 7 bases between the germline ends. The germline V gene has CDR1 LNHDA and CDR2 SQIVND (reference sequence). The CDR3 spans 12 residues. CDR3 in DNA: TGTGCCAGTAGTATTGCGGGAACTGAAGCTTTCTTT. Protein product: CASSIAGTEAFF.

This clonotype came up many times. The gene calls are TRBV6-5 and TRBJ1-6, with D hard to call. There are 14 residues in the CDR3. Germline V lookup: CDR1 MNHEY, CDR2 SVGAGI. V lost 10 bases to trimming and J lost 8 bases, with 18 bases between them. The CDR3 DNA is TGTGCCACCAAAAAACCCAAGATTTATTCACCCCTCCACTTT. Protein sequence: CATKKPKIYSPLHF.

The chain links TRBV10-3 to TRBJ2-7, with D uncertain. V was trimmed by 7 bases and J by 1 base, leaving 11 bases between them. In germline, CDR1 is ENHRY, CDR2 SYGVKD. The CDR3 has 13 amino acids. The CDR3 loop is CAINDAQSYEQYF. Written as DNA, the CDR3 is TGTGCCATCAACGACGCGCAGTCCTACGAGCAGTACTTC.

This clonotype was found many times. This chain joins TRBV20-1 and TRBJ1-1; weak D call: TRBD1 (5 bases). The V gene lost 5 bases and the J gene lost 3 bases, with 13 bases spanning the gap. Germline CDR1 and CDR2: DFQATT and SNEGSKA (reference sequence). CDR3 size: 13 residues. CDR3 bases: TGCAGTGCTTGGGGCCAGGCGTACACTGAAGCTTTCTTT. Its protein is CSAWGQAYTEAFF.

This clonotype was detected many times. The CDR3 does not close with the conserved phenylalanine or tryptophan, likely indicating a read error. V gene TRBV2 combines with J gene TRBJ1-1; D ambiguous. The germline CDR1 and CDR2 sequences are SNHLY and FYNNEI. The CDR3 runs 14 residues. The V and J ends lost 7 bases and 0 bases respectively, with 12 bases between them. CDR3: CASILGRMNTEAFL. CDR3 DNA: TGTGCCAGCATCCTAGGACGGATGAACACTGAAGCTTTCCTT.

This sequence joins TRBV11-2 and TRBJ2-7, with D unclear. There are 16 residues in the CDR3. Trimming pared 2 bases from V and 2 bases from J, leaving 16 bases between. From germline, CDR1 is SGHAT and CDR2 FQNNGV. The DNA of the CDR3 is TGTGCCAGCAGCTTAATCTCGGGTTCGAAGGCCTACGAGCAGTACTTC. This encodes CASSLISGSKAYEQYF.

The chain is built from TRBV6-2 or TRBV6-3 and TRBJ1-1, with D hard to call. V lost 0 bases and J lost 4, with 9 bases in between. The CDR3 sequence is 14 residues long. Germline V gene lookup returns CDR1 MNHEY and CDR2 SVGEGT. CDR3 amino acids: CASSYSATSTEAFF. The CDR3 coding sequence is TGTGCCAGCAGTTACTCGGCCACTAGCACTGAAGCTTTCTTT.

The rearrangement uses TRBV30 and TRBJ2-7; D might be TRBD1 (5 bases). This CDR3 contains 12 residues. The ends were cut back, 2 bases at V and 7 bases at J, with 12 bases in the middle. CDR1 is GTSNPN, CDR2 SVGIG, per germline (reference sequence). The DNA for the CDR3 is TGTGCCTGGAGTAGCGCAGGGCGGGAGCAGTACTTC. This codes for CAWSSAGREQYF.

The genes are TRBV6-5 and TRBJ1-5, with a weak D call TRBD1 (6 bases). Trimming removed 0 bases at V and 4 bases at J, with 16 bases between. There are 17 residues in the CDR3. Germline CDR1 and CDR2: MNHEY and SVGAGI. This CDR3 reads CASSYSRRGAGNQPQHF. CDR3 sequence (DNA): TGTGCCAGCAGTTACTCGAGGCGGGGGGCAGGAAATCAGCCCCAGCATTTT.

V usage is TRBV30 and J usage is TRBJ1-1; tentative D call: TRBD1 (5 bases). Looked up from germline, CDR1 is GTSNPN and CDR2 is SVGIG (reference sequence). The CDR3 runs 13 residues. The germline V and J ends were trimmed by 0 bases and 4 bases, with 9 bases remaining between them. In DNA, the CDR3 is TGTGCCTGGAGTGTATACGGGGGCACTGAAGCTTTCTTT. Amino acid sequence: CAWSVYGGTEAFF.

A single count supports this clonotype. This chain joins TRBV5-6 and TRBJ1-6, with D unclear. Germline loops: CDR1 SGHDT, CDR2 YYEEEE. Trimming took off 3 bases at V and 6 bases at J, with 10 bases between the two ends. This CDR3 has 14 residues. The CDR3 coding sequence is TGTGCCAGCAGCTGGACGGCGGGTAATTCACCCCTCCACTTT. It yields the protein CASSWTAGNSPLHF.

The chain couples TRBV2 to TRBJ1-1; 8 bases are shared with TRBD1. Germline CDR1 is SNHLY and CDR2 is FYNNEI. The J segment lost 4 bases and the V segment lost 7 bases, leaving 8 bases of the junction unmatched. This CDR3 is built from 14 residues. The CDR3: CASNQGASGTEAFF. The CDR3 DNA follows: TGTGCCAGCAACCAGGGGGCATCGGGCACTGAAGCTTTCTTT.

This clonotype has a count of ten or more. This chain uses TRBV18 with TRBJ1-2; no reliable D call. The CDR3 has 13 residues. Trimming cost V 6 bases and J 6 bases, with 14 bases left between them. Per germline, CDR1 KGHSH and CDR2 LQKENI. In nucleotides, the CDR3 is TGTGCCAGCTCTAAGAACCTCTTGGATGGCTACACCTTC. This codes for CASSKNLLDGYTF.

The chain uses TRBV6-1 and TRBJ1-2; D gene unclear. This CDR3 region has 14 residues. Germline CDR1 and CDR2: MNHNS and SASEGT. Between the trimmed V and J ends, which lost 2 bases and 4 bases, there was a span of 11 bases. The CDR3 sequence: CASSENMRTYGYTF. In nucleotides, the CDR3 is TGTGCCAGCAGTGAAAATATGAGGACCTATGGCTACACCTTC.

The V and J genes are TRBV12-3 or TRBV12-4 and TRBJ1-5; D is uncertain. The CDR3 totals 13 residues. Trimming took 3 bases from V and 5 from J, leaving 8 bases between them. The CDR3 region has the DNA TGTGCCAGCAGTTTGCCTGGAGATCAGCCCCAGCATTTT. Amino acids: CASSLPGDQPQHF.

V gene TRBV11-2 combines with J gene TRBJ1-1, with unresolved D. Germline assignment: CDR1 SGHAT and CDR2 FQNNGV. This CDR3 has 11 residues. Deletions cut 4 bases from V and 11 bases from J, with 11 bases between. The CDR3 sequence: CASSSGPSAFF. CDR3 in DNA: TGTGCCAGCAGCTCAGGACCCTCCGCTTTCTTT.

This clonotype was observed at least ten times. The gene calls are TRBV6-2 or TRBV6-3 and TRBJ2-2; unclear D gene. The length of the CDR3 is 16 residues. Trimming removed 2 bases at V and 0 bases at J, with 10 bases between. Germline V gene sequence: CDR1 MNHEY, CDR2 SVGEGT. The CDR3 nucleotides read TGTGCCAGCAGTTACCAAGCTATCTCGAACACCGGGGAGCTGTTTTTT. It yields the protein CASSYQAISNTGELFF.

The V and J genes are TRBV24-1 and TRBJ1-5; D is possibly TRBD1 (5 bases). The V and J ends lost 9 bases and 4 bases respectively, with 12 bases between them. This CDR3 comprises 13 residues. Germline V gene sequence: CDR1 KGHDR, CDR2 SFDVKD. In DNA form, the CDR3 reads TGTGCCACCCAGCCCGGGGGAAATCAGCCCCAGCATTTT. Amino acids: CATQPGGNQPQHF.

This clonotype has only one observation. The chain couples TRBV12-3 or TRBV12-4 to TRBJ1-5; no clear D gene. The CDR3 length is 14 residues. The V gene lost 7 bases and the J gene lost 0 bases, with 10 bases spanning the gap. The DNA of the CDR3 is TGTGCCAGCACCATCGACACTAGCAATCAGCCCCAGCATTTT. Encoded protein: CASTIDTSNQPQHF.

The CDR3 loop reads CASKPSIGRAYEQYF. The CDR3 DNA sequence: TGTGCCTCAAAGCCCTCCATTGGGAGGGCCTACGAGCAGTACTTC. The rearrangement uses TRBV19 and TRBJ2-7; 7 bases are a match to TRBD2. Germline V CDR1 and CDR2: LNHDA, SQIVND (reference sequence). This CDR3 contains 15 residues. After removal of 11 bases from V and 2 bases from J, the junction contained 15 bases not matched to a gene.

The chain combines TRBV7-8 with TRBJ2-2, with D tentatively TRBD1 (6 bases). V gave up 5 bases and J gave up 6 bases, with 16 bases separating them. The CDR3 length is 15 residues. The V gene's germline CDR1 is SGHVS and CDR2 FQNEAQ. In DNA form, the CDR3 reads TGTGCCAGCAGCAACAGGGCCGATTACCCCGGGGAGCTGTTTTTT. It translates to CASSNRADYPGELFF.

There are a few counts of this clonotype. This rearrangement joins TRBV28 to TRBJ2-5; maybe TRBD2 (5 bases). Germline CDR1 is MDHEN and CDR2 is SYDVKM. The V gene lost 8 bases and the J gene lost 1 base, with 14 bases spanning the gap. The CDR3 is made up of 14 amino acids. The CDR3 nucleotides read TGTGCCAGCGGCCTACGGAGGCGCCAAGAGACCCAGTACTTC. It specifies CASGLRRRQETQYF. Full variable domain (remainder filled in from reference TRBV28 and TRBJ2-5): DVKVTQSSRYLVKRTGEKVFLECVQDMDHENMFWYRQDPGLGLRLIYFSYDVKMKEKGDIPEGYSVSREKKERFSLILESASTNQTSMYLCASGLRRRQETQYFGPGTRLLVL.

This clonotype came up many times. The CDR3 region is CASSERTGATYEQYF. The CDR3 DNA follows: TGTGCCAGCAGTGAAAGGACAGGGGCCACCTACGAGCAGTACTTC. The V call is TRBV28, the J call TRBJ2-7; TRBD1 matches 9 bases. Germline loops: CDR1 MDHEN, CDR2 SYDVKM. The CDR3 contains 15 residues. The V segment lost 5 bases and the J segment 2 bases; nucleotides outside the gene matches: 7.

This clonotype was observed at least ten times. The chain combines TRBV5-1 with TRBJ2-5; D is unresolved. The CDR3 totals 14 residues. The V gene's germline CDR1 is SGHRS and CDR2 YFSETQ. The V end was cut by 4 bases, the J end by 2 bases, with 12 bases between. The CDR3 reads CASSPEDPQETQYF. The CDR3 nucleotides are TGCGCCAGCAGCCCCGAGGACCCACAAGAGACCCAGTACTTC.

This clonotype was recorded many times. The gene calls are TRBV2 and TRBJ1-6, with D tentatively TRBD1 (6 bases). This CDR3 contains 14 residues. Between the trimmed V and J ends, which lost 7 bases and 7 bases, there was a span of 14 bases. Germline CDR1 and CDR2: SNHLY and FYNNEI. Written as DNA, the CDR3 is TGTGCCAGCAACCGCGACAGGCAAAATTCACCCCTCCACTTT. Its protein product is CASNRDRQNSPLHF.